Each of the 15 T cell receptor beta chains below was sequenced from the same sample in a study of tumor and adjacent non-tumor tissue in lung cancer. The template was RNA from unsorted bulk tissue. Distant lung tissue was collected more than 3 cm away from the tumor edge. Three rounds of nested PCR, following a modified ARM-PCR protocol, produced the TCRbeta library. TCRdb redid the calling of the multiplex PCR reads with MiXCR, one entry per CDR3 protein. The sample yields tens of thousands of distinct CDR3 sequences, approximately 68% seen once. Sequenced sample: distant non-tumor lung tissue. All receptors derive from a woman in her 50s with non-small cell lung cancer.

With regard to this clonotype: It is unclear where the CDR3 begins or ends on the DNA, so no DNA is shown, and the CDR3 is as TCRdb lists it. The gene calls are TRBV5-1 and TRBJ2-1; whether TRBD1, the table's D call, matches the DNA was not checked. The length of the CDR3 is 15 amino acids, counting both ends. Germline assignment: CDR1 SGHRS and CDR2 YFSETQ. CDR3: CASSWGQGISNEQLF.

On this clonotype: At one of its ends the junction is not consistent with the germline gene, which may arise from a read error. The genes are TRBV6-1 and TRBJ2-3; TRBD1 aligns across 7 bases. The V gene's germline CDR1 is MNHNS and CDR2 SASEGT. This CDR3 region has 14 residues. CDR3 sequence reads: CAGGGQDSTNTQYF. For the CDR3, the DNA is TGTGCCGGCGGAGGACAGGACAGCACAAATACGCAGTATTTT.

On this clonotype itself: One base away lies a much larger clone, so this may be a sequencing read error. J is TRBJ2-2 and V is TRBV24-1; D possibly corresponds to TRBD2 (6 bases). Between the trimmed V and J ends, which lost 0 bases and 12 bases, there was a span of 10 bases. Per the germline V gene, CDR1 is KGHDR and CDR2 is SFDVKD. The CDR3 length is 13 residues. CDR3 amino acids: CATSDLNSGKLFF. The CDR3 coding sequence is TGTGCCACCAGTGATTTGAATAGCGGAAAGCTGTTTTTT.

As for this clonotype: This CDR3 fails to terminate in the conserved phenylalanine or tryptophan, so it likely reflects a read error. The rearrangement joins TRBV6-6 to TRBJ2-7; 7 positions agree with TRBD1. The germline CDR1 and CDR2 sequences are MNHNY and SVGAGI (reference sequence). The junction had 10 bases not matched to a gene; V was cut back by 4 bases and J by 7 bases. The CDR3 contains 14 residues. The CDR3 sequence: CASSSGQAGKEQYY. CDR3 bases: TGTGCCAGCAGTTCCGGACAGGCTGGTAAGGAGCAGTACTAC.

In regard to this clonotype: A read error may explain this, as a much larger clone is one base away. Lacking the conserved final phenylalanine or tryptophan, this CDR3 likely reflects a read error. V usage is TRBV6-2 or TRBV6-3 and J usage is TRBJ2-5; D not resolved. Trimming stripped 0 bases from V and 2 bases from J, with 4 bases between. Germline lookup yields CDR1 MNHEY and CDR2 SVGEGT. This CDR3 has 13 amino acids. CDR3 loop: CASSYSEQETQYS. The CDR3 DNA is TGTGCCAGCAGTTACTCCGAACAAGAGACCCAGTACTCC.

This clonotype was picked up many times. V usage is TRBV29-1 and J usage is TRBJ2-3, with 10 bases identical to TRBD2. CDR1 SQVTM and CDR2 ANQGSEA come from the germline V gene. The V and J ends lost 4 bases and 3 bases, in that order; junction bases with no gene match: 10. This CDR3 spans 16 amino acids. Here the CDR3 DNA reads TGCAGCGTTGGGACTGGACTAGCGGAGCTGACAGATACGCAGTATTTT. It codes for CSVGTGLAELTDTQYF.

In its sample, this clonotype was seen a few times. A single base separates this from a much larger clone, so it may be a read error. The chain joins TRBV20-1 to TRBJ2-3; D is perhaps TRBD1 (6 bases). Trimming took off 6 bases at V and 6 bases at J, with 13 bases between the two ends. This CDR3 comprises 12 residues. Germline-derived CDR1 and CDR2 are DFQATT and SNEGSKA (reference sequence). The chain's CDR3 is CSASGDADTQYF. CDR3 nucleotide sequence: TGCAGTGCCTCAGGGGACGCGGATACGCAGTATTTT.

This clonotype came up many times. The J gene is TRBJ2-7, the V gene TRBV11-2, with D hard to call. This CDR3 region has 13 residues. Per the germline V gene, CDR1 is SGHAT and CDR2 is FQNNGV. Trimming removed 4 bases from V and 6 bases from J, with 13 bases in between. The CDR3 region is CASSWEPLGEQYF. Here the CDR3 DNA reads TGTGCCAGCAGCTGGGAACCCCTAGGCGAGCAGTACTTC.

This clonotype was recorded a few times. This may come from a read error, since a much larger clone is one base off. The V call is TRBV12-3 or TRBV12-4, the J call TRBJ2-1; D remains unclear. The ends were cut back, 3 bases at V and 4 bases at J, with 16 bases in the middle. CDR3 length: 16 residues. CDR3 DNA sequence: TGTGCCAGCAGTTTGGAATCACTTCCAGTATACAATGAGCAGTTCTTC. As protein: CASSLESLPVYNEQFF.

A remark on this clonotype: One junction end disagrees with the germline gene, perhaps due to a read error. The rearrangement joins TRBV20-1 to TRBJ1-2; D gene unclear. Germline-derived CDR1 and CDR2 are DFQATT and SNEGSKA (reference sequence). The CDR3 sequence is 13 residues long. In DNA form, the CDR3 reads TGCACTGCTAGACGCCCGGGAGTTACCGGCTACACCTTC. This sequence encodes CTARRPGVTGYTF.

Worth noting for this clonotype: This may stem from a read error, because a much larger clone lies one nucleotide away. V and J are TRBV20-1 and TRBJ1-2; D remains unclear. Germline V gene data show CDR1 as DFQATT and CDR2 as SNEGSKA (reference sequence). V was trimmed by 6 bases and J by 2 bases, leaving 10 bases between them. The CDR3 is made up of 12 amino acids. In DNA, the CDR3 is TGCAGTGCAACCATAGGGAACTATGGCTACACCTTC. Translated, it gives CSATIGNYGYTF.

V is TRBV20-1 and J is TRBJ2-3, with 11 bases identical to TRBD2. Trimming removed 6 bases from V and 0 bases from J; junction bases left unmatched: 2. CDR3 length: 14 amino acids. Germline loops: CDR1 DFQATT, CDR2 SNEGSKA (reference sequence). The CDR3: CSARTSGSTDTQYF. Written as DNA, the CDR3 is TGCAGTGCCCGGACTAGCGGGAGCACAGATACGCAGTATTTT.

Of note for this clonotype: At one of its ends the junction is not consistent with the germline gene, which may arise from a read error. V usage is TRBV4-1 and J usage is TRBJ2-3; D may correspond to TRBD1 or TRBD2 (6 bases each). Germline V gives CDR1 MGHRA, CDR2 YSYEKL. There are 15 residues in the CDR3. The CDR3 nucleotides read TGCGCCAGCAGCCAAGCCATGGGGGGCACAGATACGCAGTGTTTT. Its protein is CASSQAMGGTDTQCF.

In the case of this clonotype: Germline and junction disagree at one end, which may indicate a read error. The rearrangement uses TRBV4-1 and TRBJ2-3; D perhaps matches TRBD2 (5 bases). The CDR3 length is 16 residues. Germline lookup yields CDR1 MGHRA and CDR2 YSYEKL. The CDR3 DNA sequence: TGCGCCAGTAGCCCCATTGGACGGACTAGCACAGATACGCAGTATTTT. Translated: CASSPIGRTSTDTQYF.

Concerning this clonotype itself: The junction does not match germline at one end; this may be a read error. J is TRBJ1-1 and V is TRBV11-1; D not resolved. Germline V gene lookup returns CDR1 SGHAT and CDR2 FQDESV (reference sequence). This CDR3 spans 14 amino acids. The CDR3 DNA sequence: TGTCCCAGCAACCTCGGACTGGTGAACACTGAAGCTTTCTTT. Its translation: CPSNLGLVNTEAFF. The whole variable domain, filled in from reference TRBV11-1 and TRBJ1-1, reads EAEVAQSPRYKITEKSQAVAFWCDPISGHATLYWYRQILGQGPELLVQFQDESVVDDSQLPKDRFSAERLKGVDSTLKIQPAELGDSAMYLCPSNLGLVNTEAFFGQGTRLTVV.